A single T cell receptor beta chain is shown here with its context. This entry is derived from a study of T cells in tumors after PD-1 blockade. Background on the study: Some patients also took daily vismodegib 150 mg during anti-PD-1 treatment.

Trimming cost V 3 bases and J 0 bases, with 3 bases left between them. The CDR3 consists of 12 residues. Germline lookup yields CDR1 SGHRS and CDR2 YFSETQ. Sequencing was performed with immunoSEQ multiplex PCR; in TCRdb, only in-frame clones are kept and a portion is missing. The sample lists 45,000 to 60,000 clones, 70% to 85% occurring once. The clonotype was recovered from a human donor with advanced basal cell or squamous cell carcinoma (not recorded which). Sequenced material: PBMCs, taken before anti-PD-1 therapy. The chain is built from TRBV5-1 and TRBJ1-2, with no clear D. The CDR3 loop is CASSSTNYGYTF. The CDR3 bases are TGCGCCAGCAGCTCCACTAACTATGGCTACACCTTC.